This TCR beta chain derives from a study of preoperative IRX-2 immunotherapy in early breast cancer. This CDR3 is built from 13 residues. Germline V gene lookup returns CDR1 KGHSH and CDR2 LQKENI. The V end was cut by 2 bases, the J end by 5 bases, with 9 bases between. Only in-frame clones appear in the TCRdb table, and some are missing; sequencing was by immunoSEQ multiplex PCR. This table has approximately 24,000 clones, 81% appearing once. The treatment here: preoperative locoregional IRX-2 cytokine immunotherapy. Patients received preoperative, locoregional IRX-2 cytokine immunotherapy in a phase Ib study.

Here the sequenced sample was lymph node tissue, taken after IRX-2 immunotherapy. The chain couples TRBV18 to TRBJ1-1, with a possible D match to TRBD1 (6 bases). The TCR was taken from a human donor with breast cancer. CDR3 DNA: TGTGCCAGCTCACCAAACAGGGAAACTGAAGCTTTCTTT. Translation: CASSPNRETEAFF.